In this sample, the clone carrying this TCR beta chain turned up once. Its antigen is undetermined. The second PCR ran about 6 to 11 cycles with a sample-barcoded 5' primer and J-beta primers. TCRdb redid the calling of the 5' RACE reads with MiXCR, one entry per CDR3 protein. The sample includes about 1,800,000 distinct CDR3 sequences, approximately 30% of them seen just once. The sample is drawn from a study of blood T cells in healthy people across ages. Whole-study findings and limits: Per million T cells, TCR beta diversity dropped about linearly as age rose.

V was clipped by 3 bases and J by 0 bases, with 6 bases between them. Germline V CDR1 and CDR2: SGHRS, YFSETQ. CDR3 length equals 14 residues. The sequenced sample consisted of blood. The TCR was taken from a woman aged 25 to 39 in good health. V and J are TRBV5-1 and TRBJ2-2; D not certain. The CDR3 reads CASSSEPNTGELFF. The CDR3 DNA follows: TGCGCCAGCAGCTCCGAACCGAACACCGGGGAGCTGTTTTTT.